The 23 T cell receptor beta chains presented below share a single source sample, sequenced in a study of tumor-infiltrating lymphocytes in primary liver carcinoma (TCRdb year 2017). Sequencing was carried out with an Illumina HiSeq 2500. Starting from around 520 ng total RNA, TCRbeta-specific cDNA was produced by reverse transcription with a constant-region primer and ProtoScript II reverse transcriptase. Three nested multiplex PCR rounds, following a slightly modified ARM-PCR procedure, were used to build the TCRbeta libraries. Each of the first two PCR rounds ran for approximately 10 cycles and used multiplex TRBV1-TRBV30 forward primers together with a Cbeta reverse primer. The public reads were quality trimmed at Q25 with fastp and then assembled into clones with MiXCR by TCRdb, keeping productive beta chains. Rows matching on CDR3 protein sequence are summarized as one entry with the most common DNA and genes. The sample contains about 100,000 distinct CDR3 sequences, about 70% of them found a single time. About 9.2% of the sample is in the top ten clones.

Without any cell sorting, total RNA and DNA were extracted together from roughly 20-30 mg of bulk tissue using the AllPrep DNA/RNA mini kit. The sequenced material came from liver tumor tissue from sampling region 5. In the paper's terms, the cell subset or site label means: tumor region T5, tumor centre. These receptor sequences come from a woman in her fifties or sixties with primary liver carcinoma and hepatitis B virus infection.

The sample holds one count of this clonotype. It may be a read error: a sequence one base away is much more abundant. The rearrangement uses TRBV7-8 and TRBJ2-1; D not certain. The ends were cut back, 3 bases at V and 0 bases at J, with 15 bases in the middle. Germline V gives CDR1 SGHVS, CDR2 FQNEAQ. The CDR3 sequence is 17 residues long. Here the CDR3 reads CASSFSHGVSSYNEQFF. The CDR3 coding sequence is TGTGCCAGCAGCTTTTCACATGGGGTCTCCTCCTACAATGAGCAGTTCTTC.

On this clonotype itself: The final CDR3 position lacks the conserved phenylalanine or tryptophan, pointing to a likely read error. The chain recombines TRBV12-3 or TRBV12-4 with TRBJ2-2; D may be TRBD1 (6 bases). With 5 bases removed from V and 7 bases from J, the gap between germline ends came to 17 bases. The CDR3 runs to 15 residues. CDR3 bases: TGTGCCAGCAGTCTCCCCCCGGACAGTAGCGGGGAGCTGTTTTCT. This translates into CASSLPPDSSGELFS.

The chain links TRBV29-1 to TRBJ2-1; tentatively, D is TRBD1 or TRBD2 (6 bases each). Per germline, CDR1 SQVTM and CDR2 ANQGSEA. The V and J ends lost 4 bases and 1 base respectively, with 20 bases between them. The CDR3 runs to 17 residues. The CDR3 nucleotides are TGCAGCGTTGTAGAGCTTGGCCGAGGGGGGTCCTACAATGAGCAGTTCTTC. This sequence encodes CSVVELGRGGSYNEQFF.

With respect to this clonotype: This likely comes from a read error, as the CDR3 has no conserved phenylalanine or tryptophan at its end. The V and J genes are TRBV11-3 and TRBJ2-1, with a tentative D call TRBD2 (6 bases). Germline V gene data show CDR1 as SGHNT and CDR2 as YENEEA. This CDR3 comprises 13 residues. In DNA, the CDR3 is TGTGCCCGCAGTGTCGGGGGCTACAATGAGCAGTTCCTC. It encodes CARSVGGYNEQFL.

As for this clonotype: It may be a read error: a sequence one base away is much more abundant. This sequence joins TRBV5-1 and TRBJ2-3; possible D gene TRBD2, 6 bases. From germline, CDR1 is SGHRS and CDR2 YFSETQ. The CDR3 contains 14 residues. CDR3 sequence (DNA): TGCGCCAGCAGCCTGGAAACTAGCACAGATATGCAGTATTTT. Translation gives CASSLETSTDMQYF.

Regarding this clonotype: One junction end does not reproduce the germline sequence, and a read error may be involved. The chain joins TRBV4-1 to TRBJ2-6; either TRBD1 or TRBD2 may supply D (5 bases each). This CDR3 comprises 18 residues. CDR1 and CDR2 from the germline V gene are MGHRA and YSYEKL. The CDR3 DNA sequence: TGCGCCAGCAGGCAAGATGGGGGAAAAACCTCTGGGGCCAACGTCCTGACTTTC. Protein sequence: CASRQDGGKTSGANVLTF.

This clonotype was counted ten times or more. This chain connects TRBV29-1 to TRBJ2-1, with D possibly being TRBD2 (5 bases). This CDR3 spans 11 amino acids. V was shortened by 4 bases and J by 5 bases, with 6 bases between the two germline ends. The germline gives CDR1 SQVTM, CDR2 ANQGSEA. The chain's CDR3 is CSVGGNNEQFF. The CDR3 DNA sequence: TGCAGCGTTGGAGGGAACAATGAGCAGTTCTTC.

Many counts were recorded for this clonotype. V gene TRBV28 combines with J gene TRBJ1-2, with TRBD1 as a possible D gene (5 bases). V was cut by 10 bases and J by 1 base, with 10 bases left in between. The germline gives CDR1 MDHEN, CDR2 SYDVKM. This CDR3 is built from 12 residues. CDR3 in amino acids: CATWGINYGYTF. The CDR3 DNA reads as TGTGCCACCTGGGGGATTAACTATGGCTACACCTTC.

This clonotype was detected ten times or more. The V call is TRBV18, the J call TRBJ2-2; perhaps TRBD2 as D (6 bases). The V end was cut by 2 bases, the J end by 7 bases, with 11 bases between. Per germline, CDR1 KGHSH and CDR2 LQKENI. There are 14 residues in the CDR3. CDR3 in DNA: TGTGCCAGCTCACCAACGGGGGTTGTCGGGGAGCTGTTTTTT. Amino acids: CASSPTGVVGELFF. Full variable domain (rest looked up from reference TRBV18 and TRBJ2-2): NAGVMQNPRHLVRRRGQEARLRCSPMKGHSHVYWYRQLPEEGLKFMVYLQKENIIDESGMPKERFSAEFPKEGPSILRIQQVVRGDSAAYFCASSPTGVVGELFFGEGSRLTVL.

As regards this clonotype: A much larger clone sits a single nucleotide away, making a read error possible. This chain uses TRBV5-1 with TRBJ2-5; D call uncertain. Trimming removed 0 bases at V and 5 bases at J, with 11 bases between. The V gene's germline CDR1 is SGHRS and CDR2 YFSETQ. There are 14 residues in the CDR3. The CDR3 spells CASSLGPAQETQYF. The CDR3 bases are TGCGCCAGCAGCTTGGGGCCGGCCCAGGAGACCCAGTACTTC.

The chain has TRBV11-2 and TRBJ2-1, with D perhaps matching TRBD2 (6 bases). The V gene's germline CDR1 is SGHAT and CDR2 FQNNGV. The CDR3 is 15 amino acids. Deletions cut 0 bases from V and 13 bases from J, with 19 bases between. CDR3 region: CASSLEGGGNNKQFF. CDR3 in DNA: TGTGCCAGCAGCTTAGAGGGTGGGGGGAACAATAAACAGTTCTTC.

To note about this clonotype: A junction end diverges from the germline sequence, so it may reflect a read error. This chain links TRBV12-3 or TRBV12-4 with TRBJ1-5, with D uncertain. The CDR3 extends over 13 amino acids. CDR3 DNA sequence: TGTACCAGCACTTTAGTAGGAAATCAGCCCCAGCATTTT. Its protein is CTSTLVGNQPQHF.

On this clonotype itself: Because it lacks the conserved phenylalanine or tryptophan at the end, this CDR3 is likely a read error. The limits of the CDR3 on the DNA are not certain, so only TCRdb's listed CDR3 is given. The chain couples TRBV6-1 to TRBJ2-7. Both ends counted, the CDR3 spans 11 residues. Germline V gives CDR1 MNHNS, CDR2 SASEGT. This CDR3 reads CAIQKTYEQCL.

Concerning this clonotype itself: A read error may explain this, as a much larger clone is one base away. The CDR3 sequence is CASGRGSYNEQSF. The CDR3 bases are TGTGCCAGCGGAAGAGGCTCCTACAATGAGCAGTCCTTC. The chain employs TRBV7-9 and TRBJ2-1; D gene uncertain. Germline CDR1 SEHNR, CDR2 FQNEAQ (reference sequence). The CDR3 consists of 13 residues. Full variable domain (remainder filled in from reference TRBV7-9 and TRBJ2-1): DTGVSQNPRHKITKRGQNVTFRCDPISEHNRLYWYRQTLGQGPEFLTYFQNEAQLEKSRLLSDRFSAERPKGSFSTLEIQRTEQGDSAMYLCASGRGSYNEQSFGPGTRLTVL.

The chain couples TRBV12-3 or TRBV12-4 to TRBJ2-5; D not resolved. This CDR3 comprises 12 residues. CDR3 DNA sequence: TGTGGCAGTAGTTTACCCCAAGAGACCCAGTACTTC. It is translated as CGSSLPQETQYF.

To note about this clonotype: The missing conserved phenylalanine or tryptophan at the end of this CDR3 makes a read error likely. The CDR3 loop reads CANSLVTGLATNEQYS. In DNA, the CDR3 is TGTGCCAACAGCTTAGTGACGGGACTAGCGACGAACGAGCAGTACTCC. This chain joins TRBV7-8 and TRBJ2-7; TRBD2 matches 10 bases. Germline assignment: CDR1 SGHVS and CDR2 FQNEAQ. This CDR3 spans 16 amino acids.

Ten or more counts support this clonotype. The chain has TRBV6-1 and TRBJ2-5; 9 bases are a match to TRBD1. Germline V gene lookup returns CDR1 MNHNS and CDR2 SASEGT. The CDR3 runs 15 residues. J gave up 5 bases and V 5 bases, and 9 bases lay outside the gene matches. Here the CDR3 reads CASSPRDRDWETQYF. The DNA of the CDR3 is TGTGCCAGCAGTCCCCGGGACAGGGATTGGGAGACCCAGTACTTC.

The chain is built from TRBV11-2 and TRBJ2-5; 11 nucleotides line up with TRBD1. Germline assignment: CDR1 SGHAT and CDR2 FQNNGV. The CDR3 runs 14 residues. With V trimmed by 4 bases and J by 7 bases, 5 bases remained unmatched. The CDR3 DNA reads TGTGCCAGCAGCTGGGGACAGGGGGAGGGGACCCAGTACTTC. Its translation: CASSWGQGEGTQYF.

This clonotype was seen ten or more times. The CDR3 loop reads CASSLSSGTSYNEQFF. The CDR3 DNA is TGCGCCAGCAGCCTCTCTAGCGGGACCTCCTACAATGAGCAGTTCTTC. The rearrangement joins TRBV5-1 to TRBJ2-1; 9 bases are shared with TRBD2. With V trimmed by 4 bases and J by 0 bases, 5 bases remained unmatched. The CDR3 is made up of 16 amino acids. Germline values: CDR1 SGHRS, CDR2 YFSETQ.

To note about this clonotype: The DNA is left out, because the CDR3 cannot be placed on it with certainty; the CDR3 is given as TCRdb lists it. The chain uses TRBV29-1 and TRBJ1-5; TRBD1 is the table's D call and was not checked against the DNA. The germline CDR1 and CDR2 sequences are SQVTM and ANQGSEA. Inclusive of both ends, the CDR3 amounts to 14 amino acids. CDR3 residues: CSVGVGTGSQPQLF.

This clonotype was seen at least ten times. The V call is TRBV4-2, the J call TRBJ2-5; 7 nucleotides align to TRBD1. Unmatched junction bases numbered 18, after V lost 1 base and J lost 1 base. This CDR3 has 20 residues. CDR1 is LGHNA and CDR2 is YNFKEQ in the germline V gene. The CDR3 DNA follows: TGTGCCAGCAGCCAAGGAAACTTAGGGGGCTCGATCCTAAGCCAAGAGACCCAGTACTTC. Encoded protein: CASSQGNLGGSILSQETQYF.

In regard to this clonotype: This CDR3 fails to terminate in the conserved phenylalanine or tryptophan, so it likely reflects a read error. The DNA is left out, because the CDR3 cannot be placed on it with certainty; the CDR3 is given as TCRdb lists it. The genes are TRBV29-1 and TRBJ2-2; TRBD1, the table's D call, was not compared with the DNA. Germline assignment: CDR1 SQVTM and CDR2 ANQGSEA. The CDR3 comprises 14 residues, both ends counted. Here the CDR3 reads CSVGPDQNTGELVS.

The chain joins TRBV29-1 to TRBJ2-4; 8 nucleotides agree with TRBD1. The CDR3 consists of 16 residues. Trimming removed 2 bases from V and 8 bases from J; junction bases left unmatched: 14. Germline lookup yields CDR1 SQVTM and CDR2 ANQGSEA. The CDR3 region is CSVESGGSRANDIQYF. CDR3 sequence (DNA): TGCAGCGTTGAATCAGGGGGCAGTAGGGCCAATGACATTCAGTACTTC.